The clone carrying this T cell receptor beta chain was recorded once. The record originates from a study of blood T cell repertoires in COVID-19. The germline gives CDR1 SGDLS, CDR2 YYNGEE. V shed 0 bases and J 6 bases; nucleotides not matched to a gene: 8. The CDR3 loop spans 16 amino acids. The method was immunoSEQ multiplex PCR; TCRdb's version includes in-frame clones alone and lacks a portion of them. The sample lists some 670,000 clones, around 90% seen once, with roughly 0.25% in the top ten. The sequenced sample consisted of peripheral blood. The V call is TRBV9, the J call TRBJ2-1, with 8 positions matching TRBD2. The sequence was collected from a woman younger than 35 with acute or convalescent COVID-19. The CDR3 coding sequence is TGTGCCAGCAGCGTAGGACCGGGGGGGAACTTCAATGAGCAGTTCTTC. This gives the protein CASSVGPGGNFNEQFF.